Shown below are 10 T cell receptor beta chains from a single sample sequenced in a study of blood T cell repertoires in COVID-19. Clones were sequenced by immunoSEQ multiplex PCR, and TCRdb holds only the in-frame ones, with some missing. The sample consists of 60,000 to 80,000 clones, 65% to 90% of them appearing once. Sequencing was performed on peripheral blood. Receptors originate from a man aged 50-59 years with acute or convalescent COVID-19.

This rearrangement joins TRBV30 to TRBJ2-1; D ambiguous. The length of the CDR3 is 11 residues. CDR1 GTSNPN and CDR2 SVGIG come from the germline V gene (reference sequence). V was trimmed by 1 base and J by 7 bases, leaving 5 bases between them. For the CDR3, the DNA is TGTGCCTGGAGTGCGGGTAATGAGCAGTTCTTC. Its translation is CAWSAGNEQFF.

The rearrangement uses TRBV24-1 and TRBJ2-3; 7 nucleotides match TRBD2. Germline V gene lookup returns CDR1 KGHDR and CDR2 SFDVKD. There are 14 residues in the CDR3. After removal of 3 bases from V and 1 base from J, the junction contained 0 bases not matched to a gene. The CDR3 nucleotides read TGTGCCACCAGTGATAGCGGGGGCACAGATACGCAGTATTTT. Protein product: CATSDSGGTDTQYF.

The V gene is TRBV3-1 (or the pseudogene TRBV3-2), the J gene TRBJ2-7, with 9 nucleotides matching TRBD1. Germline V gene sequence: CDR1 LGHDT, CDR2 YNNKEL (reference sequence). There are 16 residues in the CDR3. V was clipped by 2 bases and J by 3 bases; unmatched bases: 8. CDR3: CASSQSLGTGIYEQYF. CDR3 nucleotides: TGTGCCAGCAGCCAATCTCTCGGGACAGGGATCTACGAGCAGTACTTC.

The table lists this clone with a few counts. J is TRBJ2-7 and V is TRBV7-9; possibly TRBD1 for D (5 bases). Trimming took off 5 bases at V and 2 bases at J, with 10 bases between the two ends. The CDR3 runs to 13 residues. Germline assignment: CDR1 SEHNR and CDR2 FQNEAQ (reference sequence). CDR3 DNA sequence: TGTGCCAGCAGCCCCCCAGGGACCTACGAGCAGTACTTC. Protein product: CASSPPGTYEQYF.

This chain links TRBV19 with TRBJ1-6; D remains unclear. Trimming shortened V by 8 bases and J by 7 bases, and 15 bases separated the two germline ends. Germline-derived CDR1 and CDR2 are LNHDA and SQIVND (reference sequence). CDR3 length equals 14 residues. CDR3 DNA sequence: TGTGCCAGTGCGGAGGAATTAAGGAATTCACCCCTCCACTTT. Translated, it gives CASAEELRNSPLHF.

As DNA, the CDR3 is TGTGCCAGCAGCCGTGACAGACTCTTCCACGAGCAGTACTTC. Its protein product is CASSRDRLFHEQYF. V is TRBV7-8 and J is TRBJ2-7; tentatively, D is TRBD1 (5 bases). The V gene lost 5 bases and the J gene lost 5 bases, with 16 bases spanning the gap. Germline V gene lookup returns CDR1 SGHVS and CDR2 FQNEAQ. The CDR3 consists of 14 residues.

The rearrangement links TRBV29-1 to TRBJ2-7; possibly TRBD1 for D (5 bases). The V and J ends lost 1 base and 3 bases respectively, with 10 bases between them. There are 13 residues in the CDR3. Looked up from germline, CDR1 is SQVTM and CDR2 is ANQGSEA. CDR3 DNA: TGCAGCGTTGAAGGGCCAGGGTTCTACGAGCAGTACTTC. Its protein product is CSVEGPGFYEQYF.

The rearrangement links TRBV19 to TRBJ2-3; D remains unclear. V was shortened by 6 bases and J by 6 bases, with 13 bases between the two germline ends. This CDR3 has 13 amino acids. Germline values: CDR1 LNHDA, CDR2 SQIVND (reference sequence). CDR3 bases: TGTGCCAGTAGCCCCACCTCCGGGGATACGCAGTATTTT. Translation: CASSPTSGDTQYF.

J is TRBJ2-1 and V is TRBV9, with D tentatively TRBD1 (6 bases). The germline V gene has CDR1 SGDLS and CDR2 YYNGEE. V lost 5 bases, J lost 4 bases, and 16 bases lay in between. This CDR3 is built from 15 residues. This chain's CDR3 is CASSGDTRTYNEQFF. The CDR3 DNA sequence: TGTGCCAGCAGTGGGGACACTCGGACTTACAATGAGCAGTTCTTC.

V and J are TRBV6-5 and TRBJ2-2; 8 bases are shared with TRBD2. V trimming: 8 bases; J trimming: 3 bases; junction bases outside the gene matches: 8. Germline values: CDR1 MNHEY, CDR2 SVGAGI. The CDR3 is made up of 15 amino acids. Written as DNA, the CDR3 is TGTGCCAGCGTAGTCCTAGCGGGCGACACCGGGGAGCTGTTTTTT. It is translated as CASVVLAGDTGELFF.